A single sample gave rise to the 2 T cell receptor beta chains below, sequenced in a study of cytomegalovirus exposure and HLA in healthy donors. The PCR employed 60 Vbeta primers together with 13 Jbeta primers. Generated by immunoSEQ multiplex PCR, the TCRdb table keeps only in-frame clones and is missing some. This table holds more than 150,000 clones, 70% to 85% found once. The sequencing sample was made of PBMCs. These receptors were obtained from a man aged 18 to 35 in good health and CMV-seronegative.

The chain employs TRBV27 and TRBJ1-1; D ambiguous. This CDR3 contains 18 residues. Per germline, CDR1 MNHEY and CDR2 SMNVEV (reference sequence). Trimming took 2 bases from V and 2 from J, leaving 21 bases between them. The CDR3 loop reads CASSLSRGLSRKNTEAFF. DNA of the CDR3: TGTGCCAGCAGTTTAAGTCGAGGGTTGTCAAGGAAAAACACTGAAGCTTTCTTT.

The sample holds a few counts of this clone. The gene calls are TRBV30 and TRBJ1-2; 9 positions agree with TRBD1. The length of the CDR3 is 15 residues. The V gene's germline CDR1 is GTSNPN and CDR2 SVGIG (reference sequence). V dropped 3 bases and J dropped 2; count of bases not matched to a gene: 7. CDR3 loop: CAWRQTGGKNYGYTF. The CDR3 region has the DNA TGTGCCTGGAGGCAAACAGGGGGCAAGAACTATGGCTACACCTTC.